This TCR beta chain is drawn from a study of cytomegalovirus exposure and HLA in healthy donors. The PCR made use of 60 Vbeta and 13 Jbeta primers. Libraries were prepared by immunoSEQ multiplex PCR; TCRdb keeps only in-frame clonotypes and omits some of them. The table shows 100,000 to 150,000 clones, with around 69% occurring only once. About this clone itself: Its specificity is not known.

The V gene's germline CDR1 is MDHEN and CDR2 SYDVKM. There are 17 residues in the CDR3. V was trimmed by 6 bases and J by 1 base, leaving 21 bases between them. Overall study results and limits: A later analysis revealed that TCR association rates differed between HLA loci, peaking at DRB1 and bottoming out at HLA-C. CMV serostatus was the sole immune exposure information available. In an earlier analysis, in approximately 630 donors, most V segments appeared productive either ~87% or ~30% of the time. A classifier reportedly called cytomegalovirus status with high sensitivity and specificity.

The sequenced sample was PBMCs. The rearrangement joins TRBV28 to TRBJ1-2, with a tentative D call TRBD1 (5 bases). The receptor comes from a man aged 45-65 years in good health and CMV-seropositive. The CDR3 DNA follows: TGTGCCAGCAGATTCCAGGCGGCAGGGAGGATTAACTATGGCTACACCTTC. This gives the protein CASRFQAAGRINYGYTF.